This T cell receptor (beta chain) was recorded in a study of T-cell memory formation after mild COVID-19. V dropped 5 bases and J dropped 4; count of bases not matched to a gene: 3. The CDR3 consists of 13 residues. TCRdb re-called the 5' RACE reads with MiXCR, one entry per CDR3 protein. The sample has about half a million distinct CDR3 sequences; approximately 18% are singletons. In its sample, this clonotype was seen a few times. The rearrangement joins TRBV12-3 or TRBV12-4 to TRBJ1-1; 8 bases agree with TRBD1. The clonotype originates from an adult woman who had mild COVID-19 (a few samples of this study predate the infection). Cell type and time point are not known. The sequencing input was PBMCs or a T cell subset sorted from them (not recorded which). This chain's CDR3 is CASSTGGATEAFF. CDR3 bases: TGTGCCAGCAGTACAGGGGGGGCCACTGAAGCTTTCTTT.